One sample yielded the 27 T cell receptor beta chains listed below, sequenced in a study of blood T cell repertoires in COVID-19. Profiled with immunoSEQ multiplex PCR; TCRdb holds only in-frame clones, not every one. The sample has about 130,000 clones, about 88% seen once. The specimen sequenced was peripheral blood. Every receptor here comes from a man in his fifties or sixties with active COVID-19.

The chain has TRBV6-1 and TRBJ2-3, with 11 bases that match TRBD2. Germline assignment: CDR1 MNHNS and CDR2 SASEGT. The CDR3 totals 16 residues. The trim removed 1 base at V and 3 bases at J, leaving 3 bases unmatched. The CDR3: CASSEGLAGRTDTQYF. The CDR3 DNA is TGTGCCAGCAGTGAAGGACTAGCGGGACGTACAGATACGCAGTATTTT.

This clone came up many times. The chain carries TRBV3-1 (or the pseudogene TRBV3-2) and TRBJ1-1, with a tentative D call TRBD1 (6 bases). Germline CDR1 reads LGHDT; CDR2 reads YNNKEL (reference sequence). V lost 1 base, J lost 4 bases, and 10 bases lay in between. The CDR3 has 14 amino acids. Written as DNA, the CDR3 is TGTGCCAGCAGCCAAGGAGCAGGGGCCACTGAAGCTTTCTTT. Its protein is CASSQGAGATEAFF.

V usage is TRBV27 and J usage is TRBJ2-5, with TRBD2 identical over 9 bases. After removal of 5 bases from V and 2 bases from J, the junction contained 6 bases not matched to a gene. This CDR3 is built from 15 residues. Germline CDR1 MNHEY, CDR2 SMNVEV (reference sequence). This CDR3 reads CASSLRLAGQETQYF. CDR3 in DNA: TGTGCCAGCAGTCTCCGGCTAGCGGGACAAGAGACCCAGTACTTC.

The CDR3 DNA is TGTGCCAGCAGCCTAGGAAGCGGGGGGAGTTACAATGAGCAGTTCTTC. This sequence encodes CASSLGSGGSYNEQFF. J is TRBJ2-1 and V is TRBV3-1 (or the pseudogene TRBV3-2), with 9 bases lining up with TRBD2. In germline, CDR1 is LGHDT, CDR2 YNNKEL (reference sequence). The CDR3 has 16 amino acids. Unmatched junction bases numbered 8, after V lost 4 bases and J lost 4 bases.

The chain uses TRBV11-2 and TRBJ2-7; D not resolved. Deletions cut 3 bases from V and 0 bases from J, with 3 bases between. The CDR3 totals 12 residues. CDR1 and CDR2 from the germline V gene are SGHAT and FQNNGV. The CDR3 DNA follows: TGTGCCAGCAGCTTCAGCTCCTACGAGCAGTACTTC. Residues: CASSFSSYEQYF.

The sample holds a few counts of this clone. The rearrangement links TRBV5-4 to TRBJ2-5, with 8 bases fitting TRBD1. V gave up 3 bases and J gave up 5 bases; unmatched junction bases: 12. The CDR3 sequence is 16 residues long. Germline V gene lookup returns CDR1 SGHNT and CDR2 YYREEE (reference sequence). CDR3 amino acids: CASSWKPGGAKETQYF. The CDR3 nucleotides are TGTGCCAGCAGCTGGAAACCAGGGGGCGCTAAGGAGACCCAGTACTTC.

This chain connects TRBV6-5 to TRBJ1-2; 7 nucleotides line up with TRBD1. V lost 8 bases and J lost 4; bases outside the gene matches: 7. CDR3 length: 13 residues. Germline V gives CDR1 MNHEY, CDR2 SVGAGI. CDR3 residues: CASSRQGIYGYTF. The CDR3 DNA follows: TGTGCCAGCTCGAGACAGGGAATCTATGGCTACACCTTC.

The chain carries TRBV5-1 and TRBJ2-7; 11 bases match TRBD1. The CDR3 totals 14 residues. Trimming cost V 4 bases and J 6 bases; bases outside gene matches: 6. CDR1 is SGHRS and CDR2 is YFSETQ in the germline V gene. The CDR3 is CASSAGQGAIEQYF. CDR3 nucleotide sequence: TGCGCCAGCAGCGCCGGACAGGGGGCGATCGAGCAGTACTTC.

As for this clone: The junction departs from the called germline gene at one end, perhaps through a read error. J is TRBJ1-2 and V is TRBV6-5; D is ambiguous. Germline V gene sequence: CDR1 MNHEY, CDR2 SVGAGI. CDR3 length equals 11 residues. The CDR3 bases are TGTGCCAGCGAGAAAATGACAATCCAAGCATTC. Protein sequence: CASEKMTIQAF.

The rearrangement links TRBV5-1 to TRBJ1-1; D is perhaps TRBD1 (5 bases). CDR3 length: 13 amino acids. V was trimmed by 0 bases and J by 3 bases, leaving 6 bases between them. The germline CDR1 and CDR2 sequences are SGHRS and YFSETQ. The DNA of the CDR3 is TGCGCCAGCAGCTTGGTAGGGGACACTGAAGCTTTCTTT. Protein: CASSLVGDTEAFF.

This chain links TRBV20-1 with TRBJ2-2; D call uncertain. Between the trimmed V and J ends, which lost 3 bases and 4 bases, there was a span of 12 bases. CDR1 and CDR2 from the germline V gene are DFQATT and SNEGSKA (reference sequence). The CDR3 runs 14 residues. In nucleotides, the CDR3 is TGCAGTGCTAGTTCCAGCGCGGTCACCGGGGAGCTGTTTTTT. It codes for CSASSSAVTGELFF.

V is TRBV12-3 or TRBV12-4 and J is TRBJ1-2; D unclear. The CDR3 runs to 12 residues. V shed 0 bases and J shed 7 bases, with 6 bases lying between them. The CDR3 reads CASSLAPGGYTF. The CDR3 DNA follows: TGTGCCAGCAGTTTAGCGCCCGGTGGCTACACCTTC.

This chain connects TRBV5-8 to TRBJ2-4, with no clear D. The germline V gene has CDR1 SGHTS and CDR2 YDEGEE. Deletions cut 4 bases from V and 0 bases from J, with 14 bases between. CDR3 length: 16 residues. The CDR3 protein is CASSKTGYLAKNIQYF. The CDR3 region has the DNA TGTGCCAGCAGCAAGACTGGCTATTTAGCCAAAAACATTCAGTACTTC.

CDR3 sequence reads: CASSHRTGSTYNEQFF. The CDR3 nucleotides read TGTGCCAGCTCACATAGGACAGGGTCGACCTACAATGAGCAGTTCTTC. V gene TRBV18 combines with J gene TRBJ2-1; 8 positions match TRBD1. V dropped 4 bases and J dropped 2; count of bases not matched to a gene: 7. This CDR3 is 16 amino acids long. Germline V gene data show CDR1 as KGHSH and CDR2 as LQKENI.

The chain is built from TRBV6-6 and TRBJ1-6; no definite D call. The CDR3 extends over 13 amino acids. Germline CDR1 is MNHNY and CDR2 is SVGAGI (reference sequence). Trimming left V 2 bases short and J 17 bases short, with 16 bases between. The CDR3, as DNA: TGTGCCAGCAGTTACCCGTCTCCGCCTATAATCCACTTT. It is translated as CASSYPSPPIIHF.

The J gene is TRBJ2-7, the V gene TRBV11-2, with D possibly TRBD1 on 5 matching bases. The CDR3 has 12 residues. Trimming pared 4 bases from V and 3 bases from J, leaving 7 bases between. The germline CDR1 and CDR2 sequences are SGHAT and FQNNGV. CDR3 coding DNA: TGTGCCAGCAGCTCAGGGTTCTACGAGCAGTACTTC. This encodes CASSSGFYEQYF. Complete variable domain (other parts from reference TRBV11-2 and TRBJ2-7): EAGVAQSPRYKIIEKRQSVAFWCNPISGHATLYWYQQILGQGPKLLIQFQNNGVVDDSQLPKDRFSAERLKGVDSTLKIQPAKLEDSAVYLCASSSGFYEQYFGPGTRLTVT.

V gene TRBV5-1 combines with J gene TRBJ2-7; perhaps TRBD1 as D (5 bases). Germline V gene lookup returns CDR1 SGHRS and CDR2 YFSETQ. The CDR3 contains 12 residues. Trimming cost V 4 bases and J 6 bases, with 11 bases left between them. The CDR3 is CASSLQGIEQYF. The CDR3 DNA reads TGCGCCAGCAGCCTGCAGGGCATCGAGCAGTACTTC.

The J gene is TRBJ1-3, the V gene TRBV12-3 or TRBV12-4; 8 bases are shared with TRBD1. V dropped 8 bases and J dropped 9; count of bases not matched to a gene: 9. CDR3 length: 13 amino acids. CDR3 bases: TGTGCCAGCTCACCAGGACAGGGAGGCACCATATATTTT. Translating gives CASSPGQGGTIYF.

The genes are TRBV14 and TRBJ1-2; 7 bases line up with TRBD1. The CDR3 sequence is 13 residues long. Germline lookup yields CDR1 SGHDN and CDR2 FVKESK. The V segment lost 4 bases and the J segment 8 bases; nucleotides outside the gene matches: 7. CDR3 in amino acids: CASSLGQRWGYTF. The CDR3 nucleotides read TGTGCCAGCAGCCTGGGACAGCGGTGGGGCTACACCTTC. The full variable domain, its missing parts supplied by reference TRBV14 and TRBJ1-2, is EAGVTQFPSHSVIEKGQTVTLRCDPISGHDNLYWYRRVMGKEIKFLLHFVKESKQDESGMPNNRFLAERTGGTYSTLKVQPAELEDSGVYFCASSLGQRWGYTFGSGTRLTVV.

The chain recombines TRBV19 with TRBJ2-1; 7 bases agree with TRBD2. The CDR3 spans 19 residues. Germline V CDR1 and CDR2: LNHDA, SQIVND (reference sequence). V gave up 1 base and J gave up 0 bases; unmatched junction bases: 12. This CDR3 is CASSIVWTSSGFSYNEQFF. The CDR3 DNA is TGTGCCAGTAGTATAGTTTGGACGAGTAGCGGGTTCTCCTACAATGAGCAGTTCTTC.

This chain links TRBV14 with TRBJ2-1, with 14 positions matching TRBD2. CDR3 size: 16 residues. V shed 1 base, J shed 9 bases, and the junction held 5 bases outside the gene matches. From germline, CDR1 is SGHDN and CDR2 FVKESK. The CDR3 DNA reads TGTGCCAGCAGCCAAGGGGGACTAGCGGGGGAGTTTGAGCAGTTCTTC. It codes for CASSQGGLAGEFEQFF. Full variable domain (rest looked up from reference TRBV14 and TRBJ2-1): EAGVTQFPSHSVIEKGQTVTLRCDPISGHDNLYWYRRVMGKEIKFLLHFVKESKQDESGMPNNRFLAERTGGTYSTLKVQPAELEDSGVYFCASSQGGLAGEFEQFFGPGTRLTVL.

The chain combines TRBV12-5 with TRBJ1-3, with no clear D. The germline V and J ends were trimmed by 2 bases and 4 bases, with 9 bases remaining between them. CDR1 and CDR2 (germline): LGHNT, FRNRAP. This CDR3 has 14 amino acids. This CDR3 is CASGLTPTGNTIYF. The CDR3 nucleotides read TGTGCTAGTGGTTTGACACCCACGGGAAACACCATATATTTT.

The chain combines TRBV7-3 with TRBJ2-2; no firm D call. Germline lookup yields CDR1 SGHTA and CDR2 FQGTGA. The length of the CDR3 is 14 residues. The V and J ends lost 5 bases and 4 bases respectively, with 11 bases between them. CDR3 amino acids: CASSPQTGTGELFF. CDR3 bases: TGTGCCAGCAGCCCTCAGACTGGCACCGGGGAGCTGTTTTTT. The full variable domain, with the rest looked up from reference TRBV7-3 and TRBJ2-2, is GAGVSQTPSNKVTEKGKYVELRCDPISGHTALYWYRQSLGQGPEFLIYFQGTGAADDSGLPNDRFFAVRPEGSVSTLKIQRTERGDSAVYLCASSPQTGTGELFFGEGSRLTVL.

This rearrangement joins TRBV7-2 to TRBJ1-5; D unclear. V shed 1 base and J shed 6 bases, with 10 bases lying between them. Germline V gene data show CDR1 as SGHTA and CDR2 as FQGNSA. The CDR3 covers 14 residues. As DNA, the CDR3 is TGTGCCAGCAGCTTAGTCCCCTTTCGTCAGCCCCAGCATTTT. It encodes CASSLVPFRQPQHF.

The CDR3 region has the DNA TGTGCCAGCAGCTTAAGTAGCGGGGGCCCCAATGAGCAGTTCTTC. It codes for CASSLSSGGPNEQFF. V is TRBV11-2 and J is TRBJ2-1; 9 positions match TRBD2. Germline values: CDR1 SGHAT, CDR2 FQNNGV. CDR3 length: 15 residues. V lost 2 bases to trimming and J lost 6 bases; unmatched junction nucleotides: 5. Filled out from reference TRBV11-2 and TRBJ2-1, the complete variable domain reads EAGVAQSPRYKIIEKRQSVAFWCNPISGHATLYWYQQILGQGPKLLIQFQNNGVVDDSQLPKDRFSAERLKGVDSTLKIQPAKLEDSAVYLCASSLSSGGPNEQFFGPGTRLTVL.

J is TRBJ2-5 and V is TRBV5-1; TRBD2 might be the D (5 bases). Trimming removed 0 bases from V and 2 bases from J, with 17 bases in between. The germline CDR1 and CDR2 sequences are SGHRS and YFSETQ. The CDR3 extends over 17 amino acids. This chain's CDR3 is CASSLAGQLGRQETQYF. The CDR3 DNA reads TGCGCCAGCAGCTTGGCCGGGCAACTAGGAAGGCAAGAGACCCAGTACTTC.

V and J are TRBV6-4 and TRBJ2-1; 10 bases are a match to TRBD2. Trimming took 5 bases from V and 4 from J; bases not matched to a gene: 5. Germline CDR1 and CDR2: MRHNA and SNTAGT. The CDR3 has 15 amino acids. CDR3 sequence (DNA): TGTGCCAGCAGTCGGACTAGCGGAACATACAATGAGCAGTTCTTC. It yields the protein CASSRTSGTYNEQFF.